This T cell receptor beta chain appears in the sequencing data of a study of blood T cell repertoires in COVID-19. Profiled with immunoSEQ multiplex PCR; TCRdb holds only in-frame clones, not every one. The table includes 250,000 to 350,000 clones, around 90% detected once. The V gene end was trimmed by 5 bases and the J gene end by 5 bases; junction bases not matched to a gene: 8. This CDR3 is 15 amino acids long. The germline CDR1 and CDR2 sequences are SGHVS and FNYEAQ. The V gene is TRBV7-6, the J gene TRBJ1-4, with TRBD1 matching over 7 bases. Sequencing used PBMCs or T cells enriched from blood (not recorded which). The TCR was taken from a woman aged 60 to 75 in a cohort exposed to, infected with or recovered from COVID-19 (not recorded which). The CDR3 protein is CASSRWTGENEKLFF. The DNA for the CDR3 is TGTGCCAGCAGCCGATGGACAGGAGAAAATGAAAAACTGTTTTTT. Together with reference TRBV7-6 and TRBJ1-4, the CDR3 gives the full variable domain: GAGVSQSPRYKVTKRGQDVALRCDPISGHVSLYWYRQALGQGPEFLTYFNYEAQQDKSGLPNDRFSAERPEGSISTLTIQRTEQRDSAMYRCASSRWTGENEKLFFGSGTQLSVL.